Below are 7 T cell receptor beta chains sequenced from a single sample in a study of OX40 agonist ivuxolimab in advanced cancers. Libraries were prepared by immunoSEQ multiplex PCR; TCRdb keeps only in-frame clonotypes and omits some of them. The profile shows approximately 130,000 clones, approximately 94% of them singletons. Here the sequenced sample was CD4+ or CD8+ T cells sorted from blood, taken in a trial of the OX40 agonist ivuxolimab. These receptors were taken from an adult with an advanced solid tumor such as melanoma, head and neck, liver or kidney cancer.

The rearrangement joins TRBV5-1 to TRBJ2-1, with D perhaps matching TRBD2 (7 bases). The V and J ends lost 4 bases and 8 bases respectively, with 19 bases between them. From germline, CDR1 is SGHRS and CDR2 YFSETQ. This CDR3 contains 15 residues. The CDR3 loop is CASSPRAGATDEQFF. DNA for the CDR3: TGCGCCAGCAGCCCCCGGGCGGGGGCAACGGATGAGCAGTTCTTC. The full variable domain, in which reference TRBV5-1 and TRBJ2-1 provide the parts outside the CDR3, is KAGVTQTPRYLIKTRGQQVTLSCSPISGHRSVSWYQQTPGQGLQFLFEYFSETQRNKGNFPGRFSGRQFSNSRSEMNVSTLELGDSALYLCASSPRAGATDEQFFGPGTRLTVL.

The rearrangement joins TRBV27 to TRBJ1-2; 8 bases fit TRBD1. V shed 5 bases and J 7 bases; nucleotides not matched to a gene: 12. The CDR3 runs to 15 residues. The germline gives CDR1 MNHEY, CDR2 SMNVEV (reference sequence). The chain's CDR3 is CASSPRDRSPLGYTF. CDR3 DNA sequence: TGTGCCAGCAGTCCCCGGGACAGGTCCCCCCTTGGCTACACCTTC.

The chain employs TRBV19 and TRBJ2-1; the D gene could be TRBD1 or TRBD2 (5 bases each). This CDR3 has 15 residues. V lost 5 bases and J 4 bases, leaving 15 bases between the germline ends. Germline V gives CDR1 LNHDA, CDR2 SQIVND (reference sequence). The CDR3 DNA is TGTGCCAGTAGTCCTTCCTGGGACGGATACAATGAGCAGTTCTTC. It codes for CASSPSWDGYNEQFF.

The chain uses TRBV9 and TRBJ2-2; 8 bases fit TRBD2. Germline V gene data show CDR1 as SGDLS and CDR2 as YYNGEE. The V gene end was trimmed by 2 bases and the J gene end by 4 bases; junction bases not matched to a gene: 7. The CDR3 has 16 residues. The CDR3 nucleotides read TGTGCCAGCAGCGTGATCGGGACTAGGGGCACCGGGGAGCTGTTTTTT. It encodes CASSVIGTRGTGELFF.

The chain carries TRBV6-4 and TRBJ2-4; D is unclear. CDR1 and CDR2 (germline): MRHNA, SNTAGT. V lost 3 bases and J 0 bases, leaving 24 bases between the germline ends. The CDR3 is 20 amino acids. The CDR3 DNA reads as TGTGCCAGCAGTGAGGGCGCAGGTCAGGATCATCATCTAGCCAAAAACATTCAGTACTTC. This encodes CASSEGAGQDHHLAKNIQYF.

The CDR3 here is CASSLGDPPPSYGYTF. The CDR3 DNA follows: TGCGCCAGCAGCTTGGGCGACCCCCCACCCAGCTATGGCTACACCTTC. The J gene is TRBJ1-2, the V gene TRBV5-1; D remains ambiguous. The CDR3 length is 16 residues. CDR1 SGHRS and CDR2 YFSETQ come from the germline V gene. The V end was cut by 0 bases, the J end by 4 bases, with 16 bases between.

Here the CDR3 reads CASSSWTSGVSDTQYF. The CDR3 DNA is TGTGCCAGCTCATCATGGACTAGCGGGGTCTCAGATACGCAGTATTTT. The chain carries TRBV18 and TRBJ2-3; 12 bases are a match to TRBD2. V gave up 5 bases and J gave up 4 bases; unmatched junction bases: 7. Germline V gene data show CDR1 as KGHSH and CDR2 as LQKENI. The CDR3 runs to 16 residues. Full variable domain (missing parts from reference TRBV18 and TRBJ2-3): NAGVMQNPRHLVRRRGQEARLRCSPMKGHSHVYWYRQLPEEGLKFMVYLQKENIIDESGMPKERFSAEFPKEGPSILRIQQVVRGDSAAYFCASSSWTSGVSDTQYFGPGTRLTVL.